What follows describes a single T cell receptor beta chain. CDR3 length: 15 amino acids. Per the germline V gene, CDR1 is SGHNT and CDR2 is YENEEA. V was clipped by 2 bases and J by 2 bases, with 10 bases between them. These data belong to a study of yellow fever vaccine responses in identical twins. TCRdb processed the RT-PCR reads anew with MiXCR; each CDR3 protein has one entry. The sample has 15,000 to 20,000 distinct CDR3 sequences; around 80% are singletons. The sample here was T cells from blood (PBMCs), unsorted or a sorted subset (not recorded which), taken before or after yellow fever vaccination (not recorded which). This chain links TRBV11-3 with TRBJ2-1; D perhaps matches TRBD1 (6 bases). This receptor was identified in a woman between 18 and 29 years old who received the yellow fever vaccine. The CDR3, as DNA: TGTGCCAGCAGCTTAAGGCAGGGGACCTACAATGAGCAGTTCTTC. It translates to CASSLRQGTYNEQFF.